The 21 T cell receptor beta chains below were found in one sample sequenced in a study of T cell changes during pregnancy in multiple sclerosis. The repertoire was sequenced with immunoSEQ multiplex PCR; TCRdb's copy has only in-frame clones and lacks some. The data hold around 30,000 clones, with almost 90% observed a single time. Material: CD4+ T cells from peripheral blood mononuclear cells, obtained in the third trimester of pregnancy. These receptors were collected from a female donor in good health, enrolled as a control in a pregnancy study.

This CDR3 reads CASSPDRDPNYGYTF. In nucleotides, the CDR3 is TGTGCCAGCAGCCCAGACAGGGACCCTAACTATGGCTACACCTTC. The V call is TRBV7-2, the J call TRBJ1-2; TRBD1 matches at 7 bases. This CDR3 spans 15 amino acids. Germline V CDR1 and CDR2: SGHTA, FQGNSA. The V and J ends lost 5 bases and 0 bases, in that order; junction bases with no gene match: 6. Based on the CDR3 plus reference TRBV7-2 and TRBJ1-2, the full variable domain is GAGVSQSPSNKVTEKGKDVELRCDPISGHTALYWYRQSLGQGLEFLIYFQGNSAPDKSGLPSDRFSAERTGGSVSTLTIQRTQQEDSAVYLCASSPDRDPNYGYTFGSGTRLTVV.

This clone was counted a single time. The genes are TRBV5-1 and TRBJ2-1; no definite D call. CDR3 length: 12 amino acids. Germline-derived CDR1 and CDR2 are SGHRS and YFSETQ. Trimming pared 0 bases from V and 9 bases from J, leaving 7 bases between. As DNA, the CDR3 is TGCGCCAGCAGCTTGGATCGGAGTGAGCAGTTCTTC. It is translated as CASSLDRSEQFF.

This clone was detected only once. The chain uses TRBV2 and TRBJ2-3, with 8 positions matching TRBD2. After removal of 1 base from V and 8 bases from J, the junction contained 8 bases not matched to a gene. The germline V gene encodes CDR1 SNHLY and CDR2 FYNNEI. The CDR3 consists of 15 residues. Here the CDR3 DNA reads TGTGCCAGCAGTGAAGATCGCGGGGGGCTGGGTACGCAGTATTTT. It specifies CASSEDRGGLGTQYF.

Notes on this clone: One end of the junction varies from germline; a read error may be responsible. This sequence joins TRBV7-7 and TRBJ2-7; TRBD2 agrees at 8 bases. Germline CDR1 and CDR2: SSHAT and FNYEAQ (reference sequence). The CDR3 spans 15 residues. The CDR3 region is CASSLSGGKYHEQYF. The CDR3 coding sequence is TGTGCTAGCAGCTTATCGGGGGGGAAGTACCACGAGCAGTACTTC.

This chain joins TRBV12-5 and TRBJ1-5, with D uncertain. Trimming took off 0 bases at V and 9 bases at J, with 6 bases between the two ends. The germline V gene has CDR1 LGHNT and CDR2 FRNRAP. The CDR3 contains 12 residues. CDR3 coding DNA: TGTGCTAGTGGTTTGGTACAGCCGCCCCAGCATTTT. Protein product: CASGLVQPPQHF.

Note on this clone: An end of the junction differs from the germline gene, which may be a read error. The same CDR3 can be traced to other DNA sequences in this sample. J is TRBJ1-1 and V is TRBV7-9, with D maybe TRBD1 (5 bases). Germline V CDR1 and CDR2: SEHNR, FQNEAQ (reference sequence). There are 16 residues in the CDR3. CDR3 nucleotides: TGTGCCAGCAGCTTAGGGTGGGAGCTCGGAGGGACTGAAGCGTTCTTT. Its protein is CASSLGWELGGTEAFF.

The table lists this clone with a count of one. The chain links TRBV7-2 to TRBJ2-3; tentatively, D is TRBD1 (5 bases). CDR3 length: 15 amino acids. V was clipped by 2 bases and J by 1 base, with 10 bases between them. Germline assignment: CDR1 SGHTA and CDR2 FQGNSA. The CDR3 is CASSLQGSRTDTQYF. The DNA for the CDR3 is TGTGCCAGCAGCTTACAGGGTTCCCGCACAGATACGCAGTATTTT.

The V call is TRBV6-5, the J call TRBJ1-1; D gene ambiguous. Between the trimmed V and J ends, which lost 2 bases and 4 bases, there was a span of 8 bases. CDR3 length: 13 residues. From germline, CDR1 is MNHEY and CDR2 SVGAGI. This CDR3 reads CASSYESSTEAFF. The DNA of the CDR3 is TGTGCCAGCAGTTACGAATCCAGCACTGAAGCTTTCTTT.

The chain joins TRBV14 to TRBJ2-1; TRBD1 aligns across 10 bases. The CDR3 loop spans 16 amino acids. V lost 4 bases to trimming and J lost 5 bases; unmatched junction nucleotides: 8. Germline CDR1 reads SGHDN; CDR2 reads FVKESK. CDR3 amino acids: CASSLPGDRGHNEQFF. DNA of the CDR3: TGTGCCAGCAGCCTCCCGGGGGACAGGGGTCACAATGAGCAGTTCTTC.

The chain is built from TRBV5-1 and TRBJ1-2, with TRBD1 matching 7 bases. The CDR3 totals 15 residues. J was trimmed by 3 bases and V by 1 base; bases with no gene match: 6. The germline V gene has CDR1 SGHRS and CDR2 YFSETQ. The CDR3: CASSLPDRSYYGYTF. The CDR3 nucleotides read TGCGCCAGCAGCTTGCCGGACAGGAGCTACTATGGCTACACCTTC. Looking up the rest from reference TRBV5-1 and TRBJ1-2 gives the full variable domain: KAGVTQTPRYLIKTRGQQVTLSCSPISGHRSVSWYQQTPGQGLQFLFEYFSETQRNKGNFPGRFSGRQFSNSRSEMNVSTLELGDSALYLCASSLPDRSYYGYTFGSGTRLTVV.

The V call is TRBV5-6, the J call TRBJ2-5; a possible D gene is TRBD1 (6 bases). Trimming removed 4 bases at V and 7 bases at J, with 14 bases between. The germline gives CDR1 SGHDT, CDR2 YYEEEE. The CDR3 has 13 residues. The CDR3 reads CASSPDRSRTQYF. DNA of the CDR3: TGTGCCAGCAGCCCGGACAGAAGCCGGACCCAGTACTTC.

This chain's CDR3 is CASSESGRTYEQYF. CDR3 bases: TGCGCCAGCAGTGAGTCGGGGCGTACCTACGAGCAGTACTTC. This chain uses TRBV10-1 with TRBJ2-7; weak D call: TRBD1 (5 bases). This CDR3 comprises 14 residues. The germline V gene has CDR1 WNHNN and CDR2 SYGVQD (reference sequence). Deletions cut 0 bases from V and 2 bases from J, with 8 bases between.

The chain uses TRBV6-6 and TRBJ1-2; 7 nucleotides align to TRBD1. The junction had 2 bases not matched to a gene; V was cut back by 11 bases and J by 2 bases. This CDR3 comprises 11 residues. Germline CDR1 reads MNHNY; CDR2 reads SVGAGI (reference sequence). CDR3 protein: CAGGQNYGYTF. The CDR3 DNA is TGTGCCGGGGGACAGAACTATGGCTACACCTTC.

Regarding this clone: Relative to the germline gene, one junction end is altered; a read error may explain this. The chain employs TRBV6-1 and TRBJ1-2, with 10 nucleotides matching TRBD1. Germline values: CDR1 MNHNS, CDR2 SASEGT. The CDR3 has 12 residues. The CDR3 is CAGRQGAYGYTF. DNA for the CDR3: TGTGCCGGCAGACAGGGGGCCTATGGCTACACCTTC.

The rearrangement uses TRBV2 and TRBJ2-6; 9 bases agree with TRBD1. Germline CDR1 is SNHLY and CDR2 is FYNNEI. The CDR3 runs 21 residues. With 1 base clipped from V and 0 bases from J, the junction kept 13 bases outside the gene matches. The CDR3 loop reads CASSEDGVGTGGSSGANVLTF. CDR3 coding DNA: TGTGCCAGCAGTGAAGACGGGGTTGGTACAGGGGGCAGCTCTGGGGCCAACGTCCTGACTTTC.

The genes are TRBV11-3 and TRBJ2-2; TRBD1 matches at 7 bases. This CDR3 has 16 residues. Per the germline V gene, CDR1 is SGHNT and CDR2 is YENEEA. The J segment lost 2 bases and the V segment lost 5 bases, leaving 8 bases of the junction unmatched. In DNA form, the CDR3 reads TGTGCCAGCAGCCAACCGACAGGGAGCAACACCGGGGAGCTGTTTTTT. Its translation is CASSQPTGSNTGELFF.

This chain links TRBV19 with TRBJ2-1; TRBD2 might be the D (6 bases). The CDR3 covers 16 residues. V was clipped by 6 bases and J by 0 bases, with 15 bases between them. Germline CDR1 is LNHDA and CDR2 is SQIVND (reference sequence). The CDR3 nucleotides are TGTGCCAGTAGCCATAGAGGACTAAGCTCCTACAATGAGCAGTTCTTC. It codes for CASSHRGLSSYNEQFF.

For the CDR3, the DNA is TGTGCCAGCAGGGCAGGGTTTGGAAACATTCAGTACTTC. Translated: CASRAGFGNIQYF. The chain employs TRBV2 and TRBJ2-4; TRBD1 might be the D (5 bases). Germline values: CDR1 SNHLY, CDR2 FYNNEI. The CDR3 covers 13 residues. The V end lost 6 bases, the J end lost 6 bases, and 12 bases lay between the germline ends.

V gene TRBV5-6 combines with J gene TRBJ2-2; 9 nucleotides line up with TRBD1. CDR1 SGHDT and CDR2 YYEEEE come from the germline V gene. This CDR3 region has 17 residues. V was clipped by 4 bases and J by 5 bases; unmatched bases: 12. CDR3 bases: TGTGCCAGCAGCACGCTAGGACAGGGGACGCGAACCGGGGAGCTGTTTTTT. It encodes CASSTLGQGTRTGELFF.

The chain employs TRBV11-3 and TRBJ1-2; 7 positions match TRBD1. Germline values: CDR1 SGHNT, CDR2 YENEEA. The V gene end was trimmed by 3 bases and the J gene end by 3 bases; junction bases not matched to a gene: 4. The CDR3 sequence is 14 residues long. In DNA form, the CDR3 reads TGTGCCAGCAGCTTTCAGGGGGGATACTATGGCTACACCTTC. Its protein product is CASSFQGGYYGYTF.

This CDR3 is CASSPAPDMNTEAFF. CDR3 in DNA: TGTGCCAGCAGCCCCGCCCCCGACATGAACACTGAAGCTTTCTTT. V is TRBV5-4 and J is TRBJ1-1; D unclear. Trimming took off 4 bases at V and 0 bases at J, with 13 bases between the two ends. The CDR3 is 15 amino acids. Germline V gene data show CDR1 as SGHNT and CDR2 as YYREEE (reference sequence).